This TCR beta chain comes out of a study of T cells in localized non-small cell lung cancer. The study's findings and limits: A median of roughly 50 of the top 100 tumor clones appeared in adjacent lung, which was paired and uninvolved. Compared with tumor, uninvolved adjacent lung displayed greater T cell clonality, ranking highest overall. A higher density of T cells in blood coincided with extended overall survival.

A word on this clone: Antigen specificity is unknown.

Clones were sequenced by immunoSEQ multiplex PCR, and TCRdb holds only the in-frame ones, with some missing. The sample lists about 75,000 clones; approximately 80% were seen once. The sequenced sample was peripheral blood, obtained before any cancer treatment. The receptor was isolated from a female donor over 55 with stage I lung adenocarcinoma.

Written as DNA, the CDR3 is TGTGCCAGCAGTGAATCGGGCTCCTACAATGAGCAGTTCTTC. Protein product: CASSESGSYNEQFF. The chain combines TRBV6-1 with TRBJ2-1; D ambiguous. This CDR3 region has 14 residues. CDR1 is MNHNS, CDR2 SASEGT, per germline. Trimming removed 2 bases from V and 0 bases from J, with 5 bases in between.